Sequencing of this TCR beta chain was carried out in a study of low-dose radiotherapy and immunotherapy resistance in tumors. TRAV- and TRBV-specific primers, spanning alpha and beta chains, primed first-strand cDNA. A roughly 19-cycle PCR with a constant-region primer and V-primer adapter amplified TCRs. TCRdb reprocessed the reads via MiXCR and lists one record per CDR3 protein. Of 65,000 to 85,000 distinct CDR3 sequences in the sample, around a sixth were seen once. V shed 4 bases and J shed 1 base, with 14 bases lying between them. The CDR3 consists of 14 residues. From germline, CDR1 is DFQATT and CDR2 SNEGSKA (reference sequence). The sample's time point: after trial treatment. As for treatment: LDRT plus nivolumab, ipilimumab, low-dose cyclophosphamide and aspirin (RACIN trial). As a condition of eligibility, patients had advanced solid tumors lacking tumor-infiltrating lymphocytes. This clonotype came up many times.

The J gene is TRBJ2-7, the V gene TRBV20-1; D is tentatively TRBD1 or TRBD2 (5 bases each). The receptor comes from a male donor with prostate cancer. Specimen: PBMCs, collected after low-dose radiotherapy plus immunotherapy. The CDR3 reads CSATTPGPSYEQYF. The CDR3 DNA reads TGCAGTGCTACAACGCCGGGGCCATCCTACGAGCAGTACTTC.